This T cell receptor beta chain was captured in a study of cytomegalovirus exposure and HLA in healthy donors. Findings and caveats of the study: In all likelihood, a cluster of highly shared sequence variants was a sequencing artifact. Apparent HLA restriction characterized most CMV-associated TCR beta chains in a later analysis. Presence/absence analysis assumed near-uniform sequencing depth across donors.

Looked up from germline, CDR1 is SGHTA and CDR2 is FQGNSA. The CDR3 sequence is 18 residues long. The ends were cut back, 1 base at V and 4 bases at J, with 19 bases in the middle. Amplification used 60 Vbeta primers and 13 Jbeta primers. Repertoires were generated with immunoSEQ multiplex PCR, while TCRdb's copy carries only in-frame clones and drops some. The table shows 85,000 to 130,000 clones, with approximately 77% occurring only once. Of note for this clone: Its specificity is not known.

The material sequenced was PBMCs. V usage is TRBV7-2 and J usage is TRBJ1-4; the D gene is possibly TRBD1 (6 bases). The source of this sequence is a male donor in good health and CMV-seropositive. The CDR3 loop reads CASSLGGLVGSVNEKLFF. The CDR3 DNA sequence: TGTGCCAGCAGCTTAGGGGGGCTGGTGGGGTCGGTTAATGAAAAACTGTTTTTT.